This is a list of T cell receptor beta chains from one sample in a study of blood T cells in healthy people across ages. TCRdb passed the 5' RACE reads through MiXCR, listing each CDR3 protein once. The sample contains approximately 1.5 million distinct CDR3 sequences, roughly 43% of which appear only once. The sequencing sample was made of blood. Every receptor here comes from a woman aged 18-35 years in good health. Each CDR3 is given with its conserved first and last residue. D genes are given only for firm matches. Rows give clone size only sometimes, using once, few, many, or a class for an expanded clone.

CDR3aa: CASSAGLAGEDNEQFF
CDR3nt: TGTGCCAGTAGTGCCGGACTAGCGGGGGAAGACAATGAGCAGTTCTTC
v_gene: TRBV19
d_gene: TRBD2
j_gene: TRBJ2-1
abundance: .

CDR3aa: CSVAGQEAFF
CDR3nt: TGCAGCGTCGCGGGACAAGAAGCTTTCTTT
v_gene: TRBV29-1
d_gene: .
j_gene: TRBJ1-1
abundance: .

CDR3aa: CASSFPGDYGYTF
CDR3nt: TGTGCCAGCAGTTTTCCGGGAGACTATGGCTACACCTTC
v_gene: TRBV28
d_gene: .
j_gene: TRBJ1-2
abundance: many

CDR3aa: CASRDSLRYEQYF
CDR3nt: TGTGCCAGCAGAGACAGTTTAAGGTACGAGCAGTACTTC
v_gene: TRBV12-3/TRBV12-4
d_gene: .
j_gene: TRBJ2-7
abundance: few

CDR3aa: CASSYTRGIYGYTF
CDR3nt: TGTGCCAGCAGTTACACTAGGGGAATTTATGGCTACACCTTC
v_gene: TRBV6-5
d_gene: .
j_gene: TRBJ1-2
abundance: .

CDR3aa: CACSQSFAGTSGYNEQFF
CDR3nt: TGTGCCTGCAGCCAGTCGTTCGCCGGGACTAGCGGGTACAATGAGCAGTTCTTC
v_gene: TRBV3-1
d_gene: TRBD2
j_gene: TRBJ2-1
abundance: .

CDR3aa: CASSPEIADMQYF
CDR3nt: TGCGCCAGCAGCCCAGAGATAGCAGATATGCAGTATTTT
v_gene: TRBV5-1
d_gene: .
j_gene: TRBJ2-3
abundance: .

CDR3aa: CASSLTEGYTEAFF
CDR3nt: TGTGCCAGCAGCTTAACGGAGGGTTACACTGAAGCTTTCTTT
v_gene: TRBV7-3
d_gene: .
j_gene: TRBJ1-1
abundance: .

CDR3aa: CANSQEVTDYHNEQFF
CDR3nt: TGTGCCAACAGCCAAGAGGTTACGGACTACCACAATGAGCAGTTCTTC
v_gene: TRBV3-1
d_gene: .
j_gene: TRBJ2-1
abundance: .

CDR3aa: CASSNVGGISFQPQHF
CDR3nt: TGTGCCAGCAGCAACGTAGGGGGGATCTCGTTTCAGCCCCAGCATTTT
v_gene: TRBV7-2
d_gene: .
j_gene: TRBJ1-5
abundance: many

CDR3aa: CRANSWETQYF
CDR3nt: TGCAGGGCCAACTCTTGGGAGACCCAGTACTTC
v_gene: TRBV20-1
d_gene: .
j_gene: TRBJ2-5
abundance: .

CDR3aa: CASSVAERGEQFF
CDR3nt: TGCGCCAGCAGCGTGGCCGAGAGGGGGGAGCAGTTCTTC
v_gene: TRBV5-1
d_gene: .
j_gene: TRBJ2-1
abundance: .

CDR3aa: CASSEVGNSNQPQHF
CDR3nt: TGTGCCAGCAGTGAGGTGGGCAATAGCAATCAGCCCCAGCATTTT
v_gene: TRBV2
d_gene: .
j_gene: TRBJ1-5
abundance: few

CDR3aa: CASSFAGGMNENLFF
CDR3nt: TGTGCCAGCAGTTTCGCAGGGGGAATGAATGAAAACCTGTTTTTT
v_gene: TRBV27
d_gene: TRBD1
j_gene: TRBJ1-4
abundance: .

CDR3aa: CASSWGGENTIYF
CDR3nt: TGTGCCAGCAGCTGGGGGGGAGAAAACACCATATATTTT
v_gene: TRBV7-2
d_gene: .
j_gene: TRBJ1-3
abundance: .

CDR3aa: CSASFPGYTQYF
CDR3nt: TGCAGTGCTTCCTTCCCGGGATATACGCAGTATTTT
v_gene: TRBV20-1
d_gene: .
j_gene: TRBJ2-3
abundance: .

CDR3aa: CASREQGTDTQYF
CDR3nt: TGTGCCAGCAGAGAACAGGGCACAGATACGCAGTATTTT
v_gene: TRBV7-2
d_gene: .
j_gene: TRBJ2-3
abundance: many

CDR3aa: CASSPGRSNEKLFF
CDR3nt: TGTGCCAGCTCTCCGGGCAGGTCTAATGAAAAACTGTTTTTT
v_gene: TRBV18
d_gene: .
j_gene: TRBJ1-4
abundance: .

CDR3aa: CSVTGQGEQFF
CDR3nt: TGCAGCGTAACAGGTCAGGGTGAGCAGTTCTTC
v_gene: TRBV29-1
d_gene: .
j_gene: TRBJ2-1
abundance: few

CDR3aa: CASGPGTARRQPQHF
CDR3nt: TGTGCTAGTGGCCCCGGGACAGCGCGTCGGCAGCCCCAGCATTTT
v_gene: TRBV12-5
d_gene: TRBD1
j_gene: TRBJ1-5
abundance: .

CDR3aa: CASTLLAYNEQFF
CDR3nt: TGTGCCAGCACACTGCTGGCGTACAATGAGCAGTTCTTC
v_gene: TRBV6-6
d_gene: .
j_gene: TRBJ2-1
abundance: .

CDR3aa: CASSTGQAGYGHTF
CDR3nt: TGTGCCAGCAGTACAGGGCAGGCTGGCTATGGCCACACCTTC
v_gene: TRBV6-6
d_gene: .
j_gene: TRBJ1-2
abundance: once

CDR3aa: CASNLRGFGNQPQHF
CDR3nt: TGTGCCAGTAATCTTAGGGGTTTCGGCAATCAGCCCCAGCATTTT
v_gene: TRBV28
d_gene: .
j_gene: TRBJ1-5
abundance: .

CDR3aa: CASSLAVEAFF
CDR3nt: TGTGCCAGCAGCTTAGCAGTTGAAGCTTTCTTT
v_gene: TRBV7-9
d_gene: .
j_gene: TRBJ1-1
abundance: .

CDR3aa: CSAKEGISEQFF
CDR3nt: TGCAGTGCTAAAGAGGGGATCAGTGAGCAGTTCTTC
v_gene: TRBV20-1
d_gene: .
j_gene: TRBJ2-1
abundance: .

CDR3aa: CSAHGGDTGSTDTQYF
CDR3nt: TGCAGTGCCCACGGGGGGGACACCGGTTCGACAGATACGCAGTATTTT
v_gene: TRBV20-1
d_gene: TRBD2
j_gene: TRBJ2-3
abundance: few

CDR3aa: CASRVETSGYQETQYF
CDR3nt: TGTGCCAGCAGGGTCGAGACTAGCGGATACCAAGAGACCCAGTACTTC
v_gene: TRBV12-3/TRBV12-4
d_gene: TRBD2
j_gene: TRBJ2-5
abundance: .

CDR3aa: CASSVTGLDETQYF
CDR3nt: TGTGCCAGCAGCGTAACAGGGTTGGATGAGACCCAGTACTTC
v_gene: TRBV9
d_gene: .
j_gene: TRBJ2-5
abundance: few